One and the same sample provided the 6 T cell receptor beta chains below, sequenced in a study of identical twins. In TCRdb, the 5' RACE reads were re-called with MiXCR into one record per CDR3 protein. The sample holds over 250,000 distinct CDR3 sequences, around 9.7% seen once. This sample also appeared in a second study, on yellow fever vaccine responses in identical twins.

The sequenced material came from CD8+ T cells sorted from blood. These receptors originate from a woman aged 18-35 years in good health.

This clonotype has ten or more counts. The chain is built from TRBV27 and TRBJ1-2; D gene uncertain. Germline V gene lookup returns CDR1 MNHEY and CDR2 SMNVEV (reference sequence). This CDR3 spans 13 amino acids. V shed 2 bases and J shed 8 bases, with 12 bases lying between them. The CDR3: CASSLMVNGGYTF. CDR3 bases: TGTGCCAGCAGTTTAATGGTCAATGGCGGCTACACCTTC.

This clonotype was found many times. The rearrangement joins TRBV6-4 to TRBJ1-2; possibly TRBD1 for D (6 bases). The CDR3 totals 16 residues. From germline, CDR1 is MRHNA and CDR2 SNTAGT. V lost 0 bases, J lost 6 bases, and 17 bases lay in between. The CDR3 here is CASSDSGSGESNGYTF. The CDR3 DNA sequence: TGTGCCAGCAGTGACTCAGGCTCAGGGGAATCTAATGGCTACACCTTC.

This clonotype was recorded many times. V and J are TRBV28 and TRBJ1-1; D is undetermined. Germline V gene sequence: CDR1 MDHEN, CDR2 SYDVKM. Trimming shortened V by 2 bases and J by 8 bases, and 6 bases separated the two germline ends. The CDR3 has 11 residues. CDR3 nucleotides: TGTGCCAGCAGTTTAGGGGTCGAAGCTTTCTTT. Its protein is CASSLGVEAFF.

This sequence joins TRBV5-1 and TRBJ2-1; the D is unclear. This CDR3 spans 15 amino acids. V dropped 0 bases and J dropped 6 bases, with 13 bases sitting between them. Germline loops: CDR1 SGHRS, CDR2 YFSETQ. This CDR3 reads CASSLAQRPPNEQFF. The CDR3, as DNA: TGCGCCAGCAGCTTGGCTCAGCGCCCCCCCAATGAGCAGTTCTTC.

The chain has TRBV20-1 and TRBJ2-3; no definite D call. Deletions cut 4 bases from V and 0 bases from J, with 14 bases between. The CDR3 runs to 15 residues. From germline, CDR1 is DFQATT and CDR2 SNEGSKA (reference sequence). The CDR3: CSANPYLTSTDTQYF. Written as DNA, the CDR3 is TGCAGTGCTAATCCTTACTTAACTAGCACAGATACGCAGTATTTT.

This clonotype showed up many times. The V gene is TRBV7-2, the J gene TRBJ2-1, with 14 nucleotides matching TRBD2. V lost 4 bases, J lost 11 bases, and 10 bases stayed unmatched. This CDR3 is built from 16 residues. Per the germline V gene, CDR1 is SGHTA and CDR2 is FQGNSA. The CDR3 loop is CASSSPRLAGGLKQFF. The CDR3 region has the DNA TGTGCCAGCAGCTCCCCCCGACTAGCGGGAGGGCTGAAGCAGTTCTTC.